The clone carrying this T cell receptor beta chain was counted many times. What it binds is unknown. TCRdb reprocessed the 5' RACE reads with MiXCR, giving one entry per CDR3 protein. This table holds roughly 150,000 distinct CDR3 sequences, about 6.9% found once. The data are from a study of T cells after yellow fever vaccination. Study conclusions and caveats: The study found a weaker secondary response that peaked faster, day 5 versus 15.

Germline V gives CDR1 SGHTA, CDR2 FQGNSA. This CDR3 region has 18 residues. The V segment lost 3 bases and the J segment 3 bases; nucleotides outside the gene matches: 10. The chain uses TRBV7-2 and TRBJ2-2, with 10 nucleotides matching TRBD2. Material: CD4+ T cells sorted from PBMCs, obtained 10 days after the yellow fever booster vaccination. This clonotype originated in a man aged 25-45 years who received the YFV17D yellow fever vaccine. The CDR3 nucleotides are TGTGCCAGCAGCTTGCGCCTAGCGGGAGAGGCGGACACCGGGGAGCTGTTTTTT. It codes for CASSLRLAGEADTGELFF. Full variable domain (missing parts from reference TRBV7-2 and TRBJ2-2): GAGVSQSPSNKVTEKGKDVELRCDPISGHTALYWYRQSLGQGLEFLIYFQGNSAPDKSGLPSDRFSAERTGGSVSTLTIQRTQQEDSAVYLCASSLRLAGEADTGELFFGEGSRLTVL.